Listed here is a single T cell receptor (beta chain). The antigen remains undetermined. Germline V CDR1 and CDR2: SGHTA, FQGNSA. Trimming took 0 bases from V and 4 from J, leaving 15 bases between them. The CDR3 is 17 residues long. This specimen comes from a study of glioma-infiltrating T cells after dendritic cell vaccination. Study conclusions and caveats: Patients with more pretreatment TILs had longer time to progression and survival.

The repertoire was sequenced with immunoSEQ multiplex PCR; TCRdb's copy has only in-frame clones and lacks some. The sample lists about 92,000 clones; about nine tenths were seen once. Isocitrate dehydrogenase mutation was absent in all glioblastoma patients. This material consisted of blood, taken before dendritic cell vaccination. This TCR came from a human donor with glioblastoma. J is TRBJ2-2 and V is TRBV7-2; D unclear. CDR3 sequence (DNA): TGTGCCAGCAGCTTAGCGACGGGTCCAAGGAGCACCGGGGAGCTGTTTTTT. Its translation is CASSLATGPRSTGELFF.